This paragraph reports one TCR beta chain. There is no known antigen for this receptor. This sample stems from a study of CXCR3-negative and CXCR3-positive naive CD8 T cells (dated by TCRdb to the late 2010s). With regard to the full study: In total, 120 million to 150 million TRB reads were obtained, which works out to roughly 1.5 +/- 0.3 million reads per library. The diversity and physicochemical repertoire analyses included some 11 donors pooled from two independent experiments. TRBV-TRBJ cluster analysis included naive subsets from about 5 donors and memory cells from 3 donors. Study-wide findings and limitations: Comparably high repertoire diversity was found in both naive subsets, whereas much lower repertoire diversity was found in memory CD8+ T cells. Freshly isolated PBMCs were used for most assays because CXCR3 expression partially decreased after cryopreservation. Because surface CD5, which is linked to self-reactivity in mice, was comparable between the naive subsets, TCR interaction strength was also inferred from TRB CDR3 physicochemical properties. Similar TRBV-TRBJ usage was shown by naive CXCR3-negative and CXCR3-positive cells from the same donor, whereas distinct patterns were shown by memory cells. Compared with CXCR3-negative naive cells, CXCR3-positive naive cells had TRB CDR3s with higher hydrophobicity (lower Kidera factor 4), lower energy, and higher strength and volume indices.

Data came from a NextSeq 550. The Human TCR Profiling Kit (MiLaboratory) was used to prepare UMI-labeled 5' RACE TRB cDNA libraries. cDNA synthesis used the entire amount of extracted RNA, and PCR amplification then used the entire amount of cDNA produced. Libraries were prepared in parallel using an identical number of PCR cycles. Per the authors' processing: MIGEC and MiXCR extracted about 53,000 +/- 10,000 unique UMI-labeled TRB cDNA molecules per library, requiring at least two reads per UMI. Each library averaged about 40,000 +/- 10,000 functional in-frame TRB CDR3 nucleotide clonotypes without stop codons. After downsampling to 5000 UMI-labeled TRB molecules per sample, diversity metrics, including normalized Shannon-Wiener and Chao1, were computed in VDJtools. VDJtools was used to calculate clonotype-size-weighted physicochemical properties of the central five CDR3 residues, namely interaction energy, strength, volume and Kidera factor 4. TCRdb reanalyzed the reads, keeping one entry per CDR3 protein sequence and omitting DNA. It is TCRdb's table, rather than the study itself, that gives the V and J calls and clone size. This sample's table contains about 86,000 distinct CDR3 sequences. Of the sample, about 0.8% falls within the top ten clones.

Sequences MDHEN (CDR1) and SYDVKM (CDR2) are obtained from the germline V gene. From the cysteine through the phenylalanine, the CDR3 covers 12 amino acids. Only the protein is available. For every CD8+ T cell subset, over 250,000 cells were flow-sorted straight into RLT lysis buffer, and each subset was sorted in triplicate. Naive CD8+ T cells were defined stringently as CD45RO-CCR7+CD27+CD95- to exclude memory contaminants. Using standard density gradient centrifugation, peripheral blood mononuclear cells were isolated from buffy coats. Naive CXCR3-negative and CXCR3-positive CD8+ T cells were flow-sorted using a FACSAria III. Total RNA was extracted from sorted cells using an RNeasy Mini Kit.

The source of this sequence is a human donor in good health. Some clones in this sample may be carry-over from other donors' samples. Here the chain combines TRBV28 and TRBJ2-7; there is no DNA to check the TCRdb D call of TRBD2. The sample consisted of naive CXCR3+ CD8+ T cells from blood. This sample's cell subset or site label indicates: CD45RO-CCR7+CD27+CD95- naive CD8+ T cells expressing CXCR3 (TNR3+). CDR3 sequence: CASSLGPREQYF.